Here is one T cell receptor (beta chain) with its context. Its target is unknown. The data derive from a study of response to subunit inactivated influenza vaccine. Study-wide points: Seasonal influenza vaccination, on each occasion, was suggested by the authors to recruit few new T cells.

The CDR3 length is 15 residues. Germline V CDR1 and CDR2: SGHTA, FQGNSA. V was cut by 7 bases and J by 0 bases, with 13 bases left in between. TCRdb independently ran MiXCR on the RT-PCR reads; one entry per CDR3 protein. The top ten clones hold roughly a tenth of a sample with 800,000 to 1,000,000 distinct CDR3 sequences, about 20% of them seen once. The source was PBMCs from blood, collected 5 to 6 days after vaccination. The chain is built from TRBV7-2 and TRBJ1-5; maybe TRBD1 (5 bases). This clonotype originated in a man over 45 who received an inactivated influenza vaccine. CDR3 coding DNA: TGTGCCAGCAACGTGGGGGGATATAGCAATCAGCCCCAGCATTTT. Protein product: CASNVGGYSNQPQHF.